This TCR beta chain appears in the sequencing data of a study of blood T cells in healthy people across ages. General study findings and limits: Across the age range, TCR beta diversity per million T cells fell in a roughly linear way. Nothing was known about donor CMV status, and this possibly confounded expanded clonotype changes. Across samples, TCR beta diversity tracked strongly with naive T cell percentage.

A J-beta primer mix and a sample-barcoded 5' primer were used in a second PCR of about 7 to 11 cycles. TCRdb recomputed calls from the 5' RACE reads with MiXCR, one row per CDR3 protein. The data show around 710,000 distinct CDR3 sequences, with roughly two fifths seen just once and roughly 19% held by the top ten. This clonotype was seen only a few times. Its antigen is as yet unknown. Extracted total RNA amounted to at least 5.5 micrograms for each sample. With 0 bases clipped from V and 0 bases from J, the junction kept 5 bases outside the gene matches. Germline values: CDR1 LGHDT, CDR2 YNNKEL (reference sequence). This CDR3 is built from 17 residues.

The sample consisted of blood. This sequence joins TRBV3-1 and TRBJ2-4; 7 bases match TRBD2. The TCR was taken from a woman aged 55 to 70 in good health. The CDR3 DNA reads TGTGCCAGCAGCCAAGATCGACTAGCACTAGCCAAAAACATTCAGTACTTC. Its protein product is CASSQDRLALAKNIQYF.